These T cell receptor beta chains were read from a single sample in a study of patients and donors after allogeneic stem cell transplantation. MiXCR was run by TCRdb on the RT-PCR reads, yielding one entry per CDR3 protein. The sample has 30,000 or so distinct CDR3 sequences, under 7.5% seen once. Sequenced sample: blood, either unsorted or a sorted T cell fraction (not recorded which). The receptors were gathered from a human donor who was either an allogeneic HSCT recipient or a stem cell or donor lymphocyte infusion donor (not recorded which). It is not recorded whose cells these are; they may come from a transplant donor. CDR3s include the opening cysteine and the closing phenylalanine or tryptophan. D genes are given only for firm matches. Size is omitted from some rows. Given values are once, few, many or a class for expanded clones.

TRBJ2-7 few TRBV27 TRBD2 CASSLLAGATYEQYF TGTGCCAGCAGTTTATTGGCGGGAGCAACCTACGAGCAGTACTTC
TRBJ1-5 many TRBV7-8 NA CASSLFAGGSNQPQHF TGTGCCAGCAGCTTATTTGCGGGGGGTAGCAATCAGCCCCAGCATTTT
TRBJ1-5 many TRBV7-2 TRBD1 CASSLQGAGGGAQHF TGTGCCAGCAGCTTACAGGGCGCAGGGGGGGGAGCCCAGCATTTT
TRBJ2-5 NA TRBV9 TRBD1 CASSEQQGAYETHYF TGTGCCAGCAGCGAACAACAGGGGGCATACGAGACCCATTACTTC
TRBJ2-7 many TRBV12-3/TRBV12-4 NA CASRDQVREQYF TGTGCCAGCAGAGATCAGGTACGCGAGCAGTACTTC
TRBJ2-2 many TRBV12-5 TRBD2 CASGLVRSSGSTGELFF TGTGCTAGTGGTTTGGTACGCTCTAGCGGGAGTACCGGGGAGCTGTTTTTT
TRBJ2-1 many TRBV2 TRBD2 CASTGSSGAYNEQFF TGTGCCAGCACCGGCTCTAGCGGAGCTTACAATGAGCAGTTCTTC
TRBJ1-1 many TRBV18 NA CASSPQGFTEAFF TGTGCCAGCTCACCACAGGGGTTCACTGAAGCTTTCTTT
TRBJ2-7 few TRBV6-5 NA CASISPFSPYEQYF TGTGCCAGCATTTCACCTTTTAGTCCCTACGAGCAGTACTTC
TRBJ2-3 NA TRBV4-3 NA CASSQDLGGADTDTQYF TGCGCCAGCAGCCAAGATCTCGGGGGCGCGGACACAGATACGCAGTATTTT
TRBJ2-1 many TRBV6-5 TRBD2 CASSLSSGRFNEQFF TGTGCCAGCAGTTTATCTAGCGGGAGGTTTAATGAGCAGTTCTTC
TRBJ2-1 many TRBV3-1 TRBD2 CASSVSGRYNEQFF TGTGCCAGCAGCGTCAGCGGGAGGTACAATGAGCAGTTCTTC
TRBJ2-1 few TRBV18 NA CASKRDGSDVLGHNEQFF TGTGCCAGCAAGAGGGACGGGTCGGACGTCCTAGGGCACAATGAGCAGTTCTTC
TRBJ2-7 few TRBV4-2 TRBD1 CASSQDQGETYEQYF TGTGCCAGCAGCCAAGATCAGGGGGAAACCTACGAGCAGTACTTC
TRBJ2-7 NA TRBV28 NA CASIPARAGLIEQYF TGTGCCAGCATCCCAGCCCGGGCAGGGCTGATCGAGCAGTACTTC
TRBJ1-6 many TRBV28 NA CASSPGETSPLHF TGTGCCAGCAGCCCAGGGGAAACTTCACCCCTCCACTTT
TRBJ2-1 few TRBV29-1 TRBD2 CSVELPREGEQFF TGCAGCGTTGAATTGCCCAGGGAGGGTGAGCAGTTCTTC
TRBJ2-1 many TRBV29-1 NA CSVEGLNEQFF TGCAGCGTTGAAGGCCTCAATGAGCAGTTCTTC
TRBJ2-3 many TRBV4-2 NA CASSQKGDTQYF TGTGCCAGCAGCCAAAAGGGGGATACGCAGTATTTT
TRBJ1-2 many TRBV20-1 NA CSARLGSYGYTF TGCAGTGCTAGATTGGGGAGTTATGGCTACACCTTC
TRBJ1-2 few TRBV24-1 NA CATATDNYGYTF TGTGCCACCGCGACAGATAACTATGGCTACACCTTC
TRBJ1-1 many TRBV6-6 TRBD1 CASRWSTGGIVEAFF TGTGCCAGCCGGTGGTCGACAGGGGGCATTGTTGAAGCTTTCTTT
TRBJ2-7 NA TRBV6-6 TRBD2 CASSYSKGLAASYEQYF TGTGCCAGCAGTTACTCGAAAGGACTAGCGGCCTCCTACGAGCAGTACTTC
TRBJ2-2 NA TRBV15 NA CATSRGVTGELFF TGTGCCACCAGCAGGGGGGTCACCGGGGAGCTGTTTTTT
TRBJ2-7 many TRBV20-1 TRBD1 CSATDRDYEQYF TGCAGTGCTACTGACAGGGACTACGAGCAGTACTTC
TRBJ2-7 few TRBV7-9 NA CASSLGTYEQYF TGTGCCAGCAGCTTAGGGACCTACGAGCAGTACTTC
TRBJ2-1 NA TRBV18 TRBD2 CASSSTSGRTYNEQFF TGTGCCAGCTCGTCGACTAGCGGGAGAACCTACAATGAGCAGTTCTTC
TRBJ1-5 few TRBV10-2 NA CASTTGLNQPQHF TGCGCCAGTACTACAGGACTCAATCAGCCCCAGCATTTT
TRBJ2-7 NA TRBV28 TRBD1 CASSFSPGTAYEQYF TGTGCCAGCAGTTTCTCTCCCGGGACAGCCTACGAGCAGTACTTC
TRBJ1-3 many TRBV5-6 TRBD1 CASSRDSAGNTIYF TGTGCCAGCAGCCGGGACAGTGCTGGAAACACCATATATTTT